The 18 T cell receptor beta chains given below trace back to one sample, sequenced in a study of CD8+ T cells in alopecia areata. Extracted RNA was reverse transcribed, and the resulting cDNA served as sequencing template. Measured with immunoSEQ multiplex PCR; TCRdb has only the in-frame clones, and not every one. The sample includes about 200,000 clones, more than 55% seen only once; the top ten take roughly 5%. Material: CD8+ T cells sorted from blood. The receptors shown here come from a human donor in good health.

The genes are TRBV11-2 and TRBJ2-3; D might be TRBD1 (5 bases). V was clipped by 7 bases and J by 2 bases, with 16 bases between them. The CDR3 consists of 15 residues. Germline V gene sequence: CDR1 SGHAT, CDR2 FQNNGV. CDR3 DNA: TGTGCCAGCATCAACCTTGACAGACACACAGATACGCAGTATTTT. Translated: CASINLDRHTDTQYF.

The chain links TRBV7-9 to TRBJ1-5; no definite D call. Trimming stripped 5 bases from V and 7 bases from J, with 3 bases between. Germline V lookup: CDR1 SEHNR, CDR2 FQNEAQ (reference sequence). This CDR3 is built from 10 residues. The CDR3 region is CASSPQPQHF. CDR3 coding DNA: TGTGCCAGCAGCCCGCAGCCCCAGCATTTT.

The V gene is TRBV29-1, the J gene TRBJ1-2; no definite D call. Trimming removed 5 bases at V and 6 bases at J, with 25 bases between. The CDR3 length is 16 residues. Germline V CDR1 and CDR2: SQVTM, ANQGSEA. Here the CDR3 reads CSVTPGPPFPRDGYTF. The CDR3 nucleotides read TGCAGCGTTACACCCGGGCCTCCCTTTCCGCGGGATGGCTACACCTTC.

This sequence joins TRBV10-2 and TRBJ1-5; no clear D gene. The CDR3 extends over 14 amino acids. Deletions cut 2 bases from V and 7 bases from J, with 12 bases between. The germline V gene encodes CDR1 WSHSY and CDR2 SAAADI. The CDR3 sequence: CASSEREGYQPQHF. The CDR3 DNA follows: TGCGCCAGCAGTGAGAGGGAGGGTTACCAGCCCCAGCATTTT.

The chain employs TRBV28 and TRBJ1-5; D remains ambiguous. This CDR3 is 18 amino acids long. V was trimmed by 0 bases and J by 0 bases, leaving 15 bases between them. The germline CDR1 and CDR2 sequences are MDHEN and SYDVKM. The DNA of the CDR3 is TGTGCCAGCAGTTTATGTTGCCATTCACTCTATAGCAATCAGCCCCAGCATTTT. It yields the protein CASSLCCHSLYSNQPQHF.

The chain is built from TRBV27 and TRBJ2-7, with D perhaps given as TRBD1 or TRBD2 (5 bases each). The CDR3 has 14 residues. CDR1 and CDR2 (germline): MNHEY, SMNVEV (reference sequence). Trimming stripped 8 bases from V and 6 bases from J, with 20 bases between. In nucleotides, the CDR3 is TGTGCCAGCGCACCGGGACCTAGGGGACCCGAGCAGTACTTC. Translated: CASAPGPRGPEQYF.

V and J are TRBV9 and TRBJ1-3, with unresolved D. Germline V CDR1 and CDR2: SGDLS, YYNGEE. The CDR3 sequence is 15 residues long. Between the trimmed V and J ends, which lost 4 bases and 8 bases, there was a span of 19 bases. CDR3 nucleotide sequence: TGTGCCAGCAGCCCCAACCCCGCCGCGGAAGACACCATATATTTT. It is translated as CASSPNPAAEDTIYF. Together with reference TRBV9 and TRBJ1-3, the CDR3 gives the full variable domain: DSGVTQTPKHLITATGQRVTLRCSPRSGDLSVYWYQQSLDQGLQFLIQYYNGEERAKGNILERFSAQQFPDLHSELNLSSLELGDSALYFCASSPNPAAEDTIYFGEGSWLTVV.

The J gene is TRBJ1-5, the V gene TRBV5-6; D is ambiguous. This CDR3 spans 15 amino acids. CDR1 is SGHDT and CDR2 is YYEEEE in the germline V gene. Trimming removed 2 bases from V and 1 base from J, with 10 bases in between. The CDR3 DNA is TGTGCCAGCAGCTTCGGTTGGGGAAGCAATCAGCCCCAGCATTTT. Translated, it gives CASSFGWGSNQPQHF.

CDR3 sequence reads: CASSQYNRGANNEQFF. The DNA for the CDR3 is TGCGCCAGCAGCCAGTACAACCGGGGGGCGAACAATGAGCAGTTCTTC. The J gene is TRBJ2-1, the V gene TRBV4-1; TRBD2 is a possible D gene (7 bases). Trimming removed 3 bases at V and 5 bases at J, with 17 bases between. CDR1 MGHRA and CDR2 YSYEKL come from the germline V gene. The CDR3 is 16 residues long.

The chain is built from TRBV7-9 and TRBJ2-7; unclear D gene. The ends were cut back, 4 bases at V and 2 bases at J, with 9 bases in the middle. The CDR3 sequence is 13 residues long. Germline CDR1 SEHNR, CDR2 FQNEAQ (reference sequence). The CDR3 is CASSSWTPYEQYF. DNA of the CDR3: TGTGCCAGCAGCTCATGGACCCCCTACGAGCAGTACTTC.

CDR3 DNA: TGTGCCAGCAGCTTAGGGCGGAAAGAGACCCAGTACTTC. Translation: CASSLGRKETQYF. The V call is TRBV7-8, the J call TRBJ2-5, with D hard to call. CDR1 is SGHVS and CDR2 is FQNEAQ in the germline V gene. The CDR3 consists of 13 residues. V lost 1 base to trimming and J lost 3 bases, with 6 bases between them.

The sample holds one count of this clone. V usage is TRBV5-4 and J usage is TRBJ2-7; 8 bases align to TRBD1. This CDR3 has 14 residues. Germline CDR1 SGHNT, CDR2 YYREEE (reference sequence). V lost 4 bases and J lost 1; bases outside the gene matches: 4. DNA of the CDR3: TGTGCCAGCAGCCAAGGACAGGGATCCTACGAGCAGTACTTC. Its protein product is CASSQGQGSYEQYF. The variable domain in full, with the rest retrieved from reference TRBV5-4 and TRBJ2-7, is ETGVTQSPTHLIKTRGQQVTLRCSSQSGHNTVSWYQQALGQGPQFIFQYYREEENGRGNFPPRFSGLQFPNYSSELNVNALELDDSALYLCASSQGQGSYEQYFGPGTRLTVT.

V and J are TRBV29-1 and TRBJ1-2, with 10 positions matching TRBD1. The ends lost 7 bases at V and 3 bases at J; junction bases unmatched: 5. The CDR3 loop spans 13 amino acids. Germline CDR1 and CDR2: SQVTM and ANQGSEA. CDR3 in amino acids: CSEMGQGYYGYTF. Here the CDR3 DNA reads TGCAGCGAGATGGGACAGGGGTACTATGGCTACACCTTC.

The V and J genes are TRBV4-1 and TRBJ2-3; 9 bases are a match to TRBD2. The V and J ends lost 1 base and 2 bases, in that order; junction bases with no gene match: 4. The CDR3 extends over 16 amino acids. CDR1 and CDR2 (germline): MGHRA, YSYEKL. CDR3 residues: CASSQGLAVLTDTQYF. DNA for the CDR3: TGCGCCAGCAGCCAAGGACTAGCGGTGCTCACAGATACGCAGTATTTT.

The sample holds a few counts of this clone. The chain couples TRBV6-5 to TRBJ2-7; no firm D call. Germline V gene lookup returns CDR1 MNHEY and CDR2 SVGAGI. The V end lost 6 bases, the J end lost 4 bases, and 7 bases lay between the germline ends. The CDR3 extends over 11 amino acids. The CDR3 region has the DNA TGTGCCAGCAGCGACACTTACGAGCAGTACTTC. It encodes CASSDTYEQYF.

This clone was observed a few times. The genes are TRBV7-9 and TRBJ1-1, with no clear D. The V end lost 5 bases, the J end lost 4 bases, and 5 bases lay between the germline ends. CDR1 and CDR2 from the germline V gene are SEHNR and FQNEAQ (reference sequence). This CDR3 region has 11 residues. The CDR3: CASSRTTEAFF. The CDR3 region has the DNA TGTGCCAGCAGCCGGACCACTGAAGCTTTCTTT.

The gene calls are TRBV29-1 and TRBJ1-1; no clear D. The CDR3 runs to 12 residues. Looked up from germline, CDR1 is SQVTM and CDR2 is ANQGSEA. V was trimmed by 5 bases and J by 1 base, leaving 8 bases between them. Here the CDR3 DNA reads TGCAGCGTTCAGTCGTCGAACACTGAAGCTTTCTTT. Translating gives CSVQSSNTEAFF.

The rearrangement uses TRBV27 and TRBJ2-7, with a tentative D call TRBD2 (7 bases). Trimming took 8 bases from V and 13 from J, leaving 18 bases between them. The CDR3 totals 11 residues. Germline V gives CDR1 MNHEY, CDR2 SMNVEV (reference sequence). CDR3 in DNA: TGTGCCAGCCTGAAGGGGGGGGAGATCTACTTC. Encoded protein: CASLKGGEIYF.